This TCR beta chain was profiled in a study of tumor and adjacent non-tumor tissue in lung cancer. On this clonotype itself: This may arise from a read error, as a much more abundant clone is one base away.

A modified ARM-PCR protocol with three rounds of nested PCR amplified TCRbeta. TCRdb used MiXCR to reprocess the multiplex PCR reads, holding one entry per CDR3 protein. Of about 50,000 distinct CDR3 sequences listed, just under 75% are singletons. The template was RNA from unsorted bulk tissue. The normal lung tissue was taken more than 3 cm from the tumor edge. Germline V gene sequence: CDR1 MDHEN, CDR2 SYDVKM. The CDR3 has 15 amino acids. V dropped 6 bases and J dropped 4; count of bases not matched to a gene: 8. This sequence joins TRBV28 and TRBJ1-2; 10 bases map to TRBD1. The sequenced sample consisted of distant non-tumor lung tissue. The source of this sequence is an older woman with non-small cell lung cancer. The CDR3 bases are TGTGCCAGCAGCCCCGAGACAGGGGGCTCCTATGGCTACACCTTC. This gives the protein CASSPETGGSYGYTF.